Following are 8 T cell receptor beta chains from one sample sequenced in a study of cytomegalovirus exposure and HLA in healthy donors. Vbeta (60) and Jbeta (13) primers were used in the PCR. This table comes from immunoSEQ multiplex PCR, and its TCRdb copy is limited to in-frame clones, with some not included. Altogether about 89,000 clones are present, approximately 79% being singletons, with the ten largest covering approximately 2.6%. The sequencing input was PBMCs. Receptors were obtained from a man aged 30 to 39 in good health and CMV-seronegative.

This clone was seen a few times. The chain uses TRBV5-1 and TRBJ1-2; no definite D call. Germline loops: CDR1 SGHRS, CDR2 YFSETQ. V dropped 0 bases and J dropped 8 bases, with 11 bases sitting between them. CDR3 length: 13 amino acids. The CDR3 loop is CASSLAEERGYTF. For the CDR3, the DNA is TGCGCCAGCAGCTTGGCCGAGGAGCGCGGCTACACCTTC.

The CDR3 protein is CASSGGQGYEQYF. As DNA, the CDR3 is TGTGCCAGCAGCGGCGGTCAAGGCTACGAGCAGTACTTC. The V gene is TRBV9, the J gene TRBJ2-7; no reliable D call. The CDR3 is made up of 13 amino acids. Germline CDR1 is SGDLS and CDR2 is YYNGEE. With 3 bases removed from V and 3 bases from J, the gap between germline ends came to 10 bases.

The chain joins TRBV6-1 to TRBJ1-1; no firm D call. Trimming took off 5 bases at V and 0 bases at J, with 10 bases between the two ends. The CDR3 length is 14 residues. Germline CDR1 is MNHNS and CDR2 is SASEGT. The CDR3 loop is CASSYSGMNTEAFF. CDR3 bases: TGTGCCAGCAGTTATTCGGGAATGAACACTGAAGCTTTCTTT.

This clone came up a few times. The chain links TRBV27 to TRBJ1-3; 7 bases map to TRBD1. V was clipped by 6 bases and J by 1 base; unmatched bases: 15. The CDR3 runs to 18 residues. CDR1 and CDR2 (germline): MNHEY, SMNVEV (reference sequence). CDR3: CASSQLSGTVDSGNTIYF. The CDR3 nucleotides read TGTGCCAGCAGCCAATTATCCGGGACAGTCGATTCTGGAAACACCATATATTTT.

The chain couples TRBV6-5 to TRBJ1-1, with a tentative D call TRBD1 (6 bases). The germline V gene has CDR1 MNHEY and CDR2 SVGAGI. Trimming removed 10 bases at V and 3 bases at J, with 15 bases between. CDR3 length: 13 residues. The CDR3 sequence: CAIQGFGDTEAFF. Written as DNA, the CDR3 is TGTGCCATCCAGGGGTTTGGTGACACTGAAGCTTTCTTT.

This clone appeared a single time. The V and J genes are TRBV27 and TRBJ2-7; weak D call: TRBD1 (6 bases). Trimming stripped 6 bases from V and 1 base from J, with 10 bases between. This CDR3 spans 13 amino acids. Germline loops: CDR1 MNHEY, CDR2 SMNVEV (reference sequence). CDR3 sequence (DNA): TGTGCCAGCAGACGGACAGATTCCTACGAGCAGTACTTC. It encodes CASRRTDSYEQYF.

This chain connects TRBV11-2 to TRBJ1-1; 9 positions match TRBD1. This CDR3 spans 15 amino acids. Germline CDR1 and CDR2: SGHAT and FQNNGV. Trimming took 5 bases from V and 4 from J; bases not matched to a gene: 8. As DNA, the CDR3 is TGTGCCAGCAGCCCCGGACAGGGGTCCGTCACTGAAGCTTTCTTT. Protein: CASSPGQGSVTEAFF.

The gene calls are TRBV10-3 and TRBJ1-4; D unresolved. The CDR3 length is 15 residues. The germline V and J ends were trimmed by 2 bases and 1 base, with 8 bases remaining between them. Germline CDR1 is ENHRY and CDR2 is SYGVKD. The CDR3 DNA reads TGTGCCATCAGTGAGGGGTCGGGAACTAATGAAAAACTGTTTTTT. It specifies CAISEGSGTNEKLFF.